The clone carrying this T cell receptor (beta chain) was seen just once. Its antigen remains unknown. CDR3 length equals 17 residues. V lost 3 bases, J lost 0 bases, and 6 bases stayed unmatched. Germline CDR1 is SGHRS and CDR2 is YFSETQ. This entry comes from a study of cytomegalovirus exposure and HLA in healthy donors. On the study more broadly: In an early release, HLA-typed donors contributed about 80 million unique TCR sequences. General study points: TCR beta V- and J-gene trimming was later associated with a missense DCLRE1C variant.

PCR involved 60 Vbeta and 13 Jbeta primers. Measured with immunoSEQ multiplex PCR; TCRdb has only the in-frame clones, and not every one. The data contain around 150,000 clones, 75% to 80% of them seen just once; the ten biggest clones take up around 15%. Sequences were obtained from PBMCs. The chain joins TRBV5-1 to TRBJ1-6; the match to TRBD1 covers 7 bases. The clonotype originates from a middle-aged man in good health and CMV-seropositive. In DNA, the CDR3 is TGCGCCAGCAGCTCCTGGACAGGAAGCTCCTATAATTCACCCCTCCACTTT. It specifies CASSSWTGSSYNSPLHF. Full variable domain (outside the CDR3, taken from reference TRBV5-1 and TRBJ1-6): KAGVTQTPRYLIKTRGQQVTLSCSPISGHRSVSWYQQTPGQGLQFLFEYFSETQRNKGNFPGRFSGRQFSNSRSEMNVSTLELGDSALYLCASSSWTGSSYNSPLHFGNGTRLTVT.